This T cell receptor beta chain was recorded in a study of blood T cell repertoires in COVID-19. Overall study: Specimens from acute and convalescent COVID-19 originated in the United States, Italy and Spain.

Only in-frame clones appear in the TCRdb table, and some are missing; sequencing was by immunoSEQ multiplex PCR. This sample has 210,000 or so clones, with about 89% found just once. This CDR3 region has 13 residues. Trimming took off 4 bases at V and 2 bases at J, with 9 bases between the two ends. Germline lookup yields CDR1 SGHRS and CDR2 YFSETQ. Input material: peripheral blood. The chain couples TRBV5-1 to TRBJ1-1; D is uncertain. This receptor was identified in a middle-aged woman with acute or convalescent COVID-19. The CDR3 DNA is TGCGCCAGCAGCGATCAGGCTAACACTGAAGCTTTCTTT. This encodes CASSDQANTEAFF. The whole variable domain, filled in from reference TRBV5-1 and TRBJ1-1, reads KAGVTQTPRYLIKTRGQQVTLSCSPISGHRSVSWYQQTPGQGLQFLFEYFSETQRNKGNFPGRFSGRQFSNSRSEMNVSTLELGDSALYLCASSDQANTEAFFGQGTRLTVV.